One and the same sample provided the 7 T cell receptor beta chains below, sequenced in a study of immune evolution from preneoplasia to lung adenocarcinoma. The repertoire was sequenced with immunoSEQ multiplex PCR; TCRdb's copy has only in-frame clones and lacks some. The sample includes around 9,100 clones, roughly 77% of them seen just once. The source material was FFPE lung adenocarcinoma in situ tissue. These TCRs come from a person aged 65-85 years with lung adenocarcinoma.

This chain joins TRBV4-2 and TRBJ2-2; D gene ambiguous. CDR1 and CDR2 (germline): LGHNA, YNFKEQ. The V and J ends lost 0 bases and 4 bases respectively, with 9 bases between them. CDR3 length equals 15 residues. The CDR3 DNA follows: TGTGCCAGCAGCCAAGATTGGGCGATCACCGGGGAGCTGTTTTTT. This encodes CASSQDWAITGELFF.

By share of the sample, this clone is medium-sized. The gene calls are TRBV28 and TRBJ2-4; the D gene is possibly TRBD1 (8 bases). Trimming removed 4 bases at V and 7 bases at J, with 20 bases between. The CDR3 runs 16 residues. The germline CDR1 and CDR2 sequences are MDHEN and SYDVKM. DNA for the CDR3: TGTGCCAGCAGTTCGACGAGACAGGGGAGGGGGAACATTCAGTACTTC. It is translated as CASSSTRQGRGNIQYF. The full variable domain, completed using reference TRBV28 and TRBJ2-4, is DVKVTQSSRYLVKRTGEKVFLECVQDMDHENMFWYRQDPGLGLRLIYFSYDVKMKEKGDIPEGYSVSREKKERFSLILESASTNQTSMYLCASSSTRQGRGNIQYFGAGTRLSVL.

The chain is built from TRBV7-9 and TRBJ1-2, with TRBD1 as a possible D gene (6 bases). In germline, CDR1 is SEHNR, CDR2 FQNEAQ (reference sequence). This CDR3 region has 12 residues. V lost 5 bases and J 7 bases, leaving 11 bases between the germline ends. The CDR3 region has the DNA TGTGCCAGCAGCCTTCAGGGGCTTGGCTACACCTTC. It encodes CASSLQGLGYTF.

This clone was seen once. This sequence joins TRBV7-2 and TRBJ2-2, with 15 bases matching TRBD2. After removal of 5 bases from V and 8 bases from J, the junction contained 6 bases not matched to a gene. This CDR3 comprises 16 residues. CDR1 and CDR2 from the germline V gene are SGHTA and FQGNSA. CDR3: CASSLRTSGRGGELFF. CDR3 in DNA: TGTGCCAGCAGCCTCCGGACTAGCGGGAGGGGTGGGGAGCTGTTTTTT.

The chain links TRBV7-9 to TRBJ1-6; D possibly corresponds to TRBD1 (5 bases). CDR3 length equals 14 residues. V lost 5 bases and J 8 bases, leaving 13 bases between the germline ends. Looked up from germline, CDR1 is SEHNR and CDR2 is FQNEAQ (reference sequence). CDR3 coding DNA: TGTGCCAGCAGCGCGGGACTTTGGGATTCACCCCTCCACTTT. Translating gives CASSAGLWDSPLHF.

The chain carries TRBV7-8 and TRBJ1-6, with D hard to call. CDR1 is SGHVS, CDR2 FQNEAQ, per germline. Trimming pared 3 bases from V and 0 bases from J, leaving 12 bases between. The CDR3 spans 17 residues. CDR3 loop: CASSFTPGSSYNSPLHF. The CDR3 nucleotides are TGTGCCAGCAGCTTCACTCCGGGAAGCTCCTATAATTCACCCCTCCACTTT.

This chain links TRBV28 with TRBJ1-2, with 7 nucleotides matching TRBD1. Germline CDR1 is MDHEN and CDR2 is SYDVKM. J gave up 7 bases and V 6 bases, and 8 bases lay outside the gene matches. CDR3 length equals 13 residues. Written as DNA, the CDR3 is TGTGCCAGCAGCACACAGGGGACGGGTGGCTACACCTTC. Its translation is CASSTQGTGGYTF.